This T cell receptor beta chain comes out of a study of blood T cells in healthy people across ages. This clonotype occurred many times. Then a second PCR, running roughly 7 to 11 cycles, was carried out with a sample-barcoded 5' primer and a J-beta primer mix. Each CDR3 protein is one row after TCRdb ran MiXCR on the 5' RACE reads. The data show 850,000 or so distinct CDR3 sequences, about 28% seen once. The germline V gene encodes CDR1 SGHAT and CDR2 FQNNGV. V lost 5 bases and J lost 3, with 18 bases in between. CDR3 length: 16 residues. The clonotype was recovered from a woman of 80 years or more in good health. The sample consisted of blood. V gene TRBV11-2 combines with J gene TRBJ2-3, with D perhaps TRBD2 (6 bases). The CDR3 DNA follows: TGTGCCAGCAGCCAGGAGGGACTTGGAGGAACAGATACGCAGTATTTT. Translated: CASSQEGLGGTDTQYF.